This T cell receptor (beta chain) was captured by sequencing in a study of blood T cells in healthy people across ages. Donation came from healthy Caucasian individuals in Russia who were aged about 6 to 100. The authors extracted at least 6 micrograms of total RNA per sample. Regarding the study as a whole: Diversity of TCR beta per million T cells declined in a roughly linear way with age. Comparison with aged donors showed that long-lived donors had more naive CD4+ cells and higher diversity.

The V segment lost 5 bases and the J segment 7 bases; nucleotides outside the gene matches: 5. CDR3 length: 14 residues. Germline V CDR1 and CDR2: MNHNY, SVGAGI (reference sequence). On this clonotype itself: The antigen is undetermined.

Using a J-beta primer mix together with a sample-barcoded 5' primer, a second PCR was run for roughly 7 to 12 cycles. TCRdb redid the calling of the 5' RACE reads with MiXCR, one entry per CDR3 protein. Found here are approximately 800,000 distinct CDR3 sequences, roughly three fifths of them singletons; the top ten hold approximately 24%. The V and J genes are TRBV6-6 and TRBJ2-7; TRBD2 aligns across 13 bases. This TCR was sampled from a man aged 40-49 years in good health. The sample consisted of blood. This CDR3 reads CASSRGLAGDEQYF. As DNA, the CDR3 is TGTGCCAGCAGTCGCGGACTAGCGGGAGATGAGCAGTACTTC.